The next 29 T cell receptor beta chains were all read from a single sample in a study of cytomegalovirus exposure and HLA in healthy donors. Use of 60 Vbeta and 13 Jbeta primers characterized the PCR. Sequencing used immunoSEQ multiplex PCR; TCRdb keeps in-frame clones, though not all of them. The table lists some 220,000 clones, around 83% of them singletons, with around 0.23% in the top ten. Specimen: PBMCs. Receptor source: a girl aged 2-10 years in good health and CMV-seronegative.

The CDR3 sequence is CASAGARGAYGYTF. DNA of the CDR3: TGTGCCAGCGCCGGGGCCAGGGGCGCGTATGGCTACACCTTC. The chain links TRBV14 to TRBJ1-2; tentatively, D is TRBD1 (6 bases). Germline CDR1 reads SGHDN; CDR2 reads FVKESK. Trimming left V 8 bases short and J 5 bases short, with 18 bases between. The CDR3 length is 14 residues.

The V gene is TRBV9, the J gene TRBJ2-5; 10 nucleotides match TRBD2. Germline CDR1 reads SGDLS; CDR2 reads YYNGEE. This CDR3 has 15 amino acids. J was trimmed by 2 bases and V by 3 bases; bases with no gene match: 4. CDR3 amino acids: CASSASGSVQETQYF. The CDR3 DNA reads as TGTGCCAGCAGCGCTAGCGGGAGTGTACAAGAGACCCAGTACTTC.

The chain has TRBV27 and TRBJ1-2; TRBD1 agrees at 10 bases. This CDR3 has 15 residues. Germline-derived CDR1 and CDR2 are MNHEY and SMNVEV (reference sequence). With V trimmed by 5 bases and J by 4 bases, 7 bases remained unmatched. This CDR3 reads CASSRGQGGFYGYTF. Written as DNA, the CDR3 is TGTGCCAGCAGTCGAGGACAGGGGGGGTTCTATGGCTACACCTTC.

The rearrangement links TRBV27 to TRBJ1-1; no reliable D call. This CDR3 has 13 residues. Germline V gene sequence: CDR1 MNHEY, CDR2 SMNVEV (reference sequence). Trimming pared 4 bases from V and 2 bases from J, leaving 8 bases between. The CDR3 DNA is TGTGCCAGCAGTTACCAGGAAAACACTGAAGCTTTCTTT. Amino acids: CASSYQENTEAFF.

V gene TRBV29-1 combines with J gene TRBJ1-2, with D possibly being TRBD1 (5 bases). This CDR3 has 13 residues. Germline values: CDR1 SQVTM, CDR2 ANQGSEA. Trimming removed 6 bases at V and 2 bases at J, with 13 bases between. Here the CDR3 reads CSVIRGPNYGYTF. CDR3 nucleotides: TGCAGCGTCATTAGGGGCCCCAACTATGGCTACACCTTC.

The genes are TRBV7-9 and TRBJ2-1; 10 bases align to TRBD2. Unmatched junction bases numbered 5, after V lost 3 bases and J lost 15 bases. The CDR3 spans 12 residues. Germline lookup yields CDR1 SEHNR and CDR2 FQNEAQ (reference sequence). CDR3 coding DNA: TGTGCCAGCAGCTTCCTAGCGGGAGAGGGGTTCTTC. Translating it yields CASSFLAGEGFF.

The V call is TRBV10-2, the J call TRBJ2-7, with D perhaps TRBD1 (5 bases). With 2 bases removed from V and 0 bases from J, the gap between germline ends came to 8 bases. The CDR3 length is 14 residues. From germline, CDR1 is WSHSY and CDR2 SAAADI. CDR3 region: CASSETTASYEQYF. The CDR3 DNA reads TGCGCCAGCAGTGAGACGACAGCCTCCTACGAGCAGTACTTC.

J is TRBJ1-1 and V is TRBV5-6, with D hard to call. V was cut by 4 bases and J by 3 bases, with 19 bases left in between. CDR1 is SGHDT, CDR2 YYEEEE, per germline. The CDR3 totals 16 residues. The CDR3 protein is CASSGTRGGGDTEAFF. Here the CDR3 DNA reads TGTGCCAGCAGCGGTACCCGGGGAGGTGGAGACACTGAAGCTTTCTTT.

This clone was counted once. The V gene is TRBV6-6, the J gene TRBJ2-7; tentative D call: TRBD2 (5 bases). Germline CDR1 is MNHNY and CDR2 is SVGAGI (reference sequence). CDR3 size: 13 residues. Trimming removed 0 bases from V and 7 bases from J, with 10 bases in between. The CDR3 DNA is TGTGCCAGCAGTTACTCGCCGGGGTGGGAGCAGTACTTC. Protein sequence: CASSYSPGWEQYF.

This clone was counted a few times. The chain links TRBV25-1 to TRBJ1-1; perhaps TRBD1 as D (6 bases). V lost 4 bases and J lost 6, with 18 bases in between. This CDR3 has 15 residues. Germline loops: CDR1 MGHDK, CDR2 SYGVNS. The CDR3 is CASSAARGARPEAFF. The CDR3 DNA sequence: TGTGCCAGCAGTGCCGCCCGGGGGGCACGCCCTGAAGCTTTCTTT.

This chain uses TRBV14 with TRBJ2-3; 7 bases map to TRBD2. The CDR3 covers 16 residues. The V gene end was trimmed by 3 bases and the J gene end by 4 bases; junction bases not matched to a gene: 10. The germline CDR1 and CDR2 sequences are SGHDN and FVKESK. The CDR3 DNA reads TGTGCCAGCAGCCATTACCGGGAGGTTCGGCCAGATACGCAGTATTTT. Translated: CASSHYREVRPDTQYF.

This chain links TRBV5-1 with TRBJ2-1, with a tentative D call TRBD2 (5 bases). CDR1 is SGHRS and CDR2 is YFSETQ in the germline V gene. The V end lost 4 bases, the J end lost 9 bases, and 14 bases lay between the germline ends. This CDR3 has 13 amino acids. CDR3 protein: CASSLVSEGEQFF. Written as DNA, the CDR3 is TGCGCCAGCAGCCTAGTGAGCGAGGGTGAGCAGTTCTTC.

The rearrangement links TRBV6-5 to TRBJ1-1; TRBD1 might be the D (5 bases). Trimming took off 4 bases at V and 0 bases at J, with 12 bases between the two ends. Germline assignment: CDR1 MNHEY and CDR2 SVGAGI. This CDR3 contains 15 residues. The CDR3 loop reads CASSSPRQMNTEAFF. The CDR3 DNA reads as TGTGCCAGCAGTTCCCCCCGACAGATGAACACTGAAGCTTTCTTT.

The V and J genes are TRBV6-4 and TRBJ1-4; possibly TRBD1 for D (6 bases). Trimming removed 7 bases from V and 8 bases from J, with 17 bases in between. CDR1 and CDR2 from the germline V gene are MRHNA and SNTAGT. The CDR3 is 14 amino acids. The DNA of the CDR3 is TGTGCCAGCATTCACGGGGGGCTCGACGAAAAACTGTTTTTT. Translation: CASIHGGLDEKLFF.

Points on this clone: Other nucleotide sequences from this sample produce the same CDR3. The chain uses TRBV14 and TRBJ2-7; the D is unclear. This CDR3 is built from 12 residues. CDR1 SGHDN and CDR2 FVKESK come from the germline V gene. Trimming pared 4 bases from V and 0 bases from J, leaving 4 bases between. The CDR3 sequence is CASSPSSYEQYF. The CDR3 DNA reads as TGTGCCAGCAGCCCTAGCTCCTACGAGCAGTACTTC. The whole variable domain, filled in from reference TRBV14 and TRBJ2-7, reads EAGVTQFPSHSVIEKGQTVTLRCDPISGHDNLYWYRRVMGKEIKFLLHFVKESKQDESGMPNNRFLAERTGGTYSTLKVQPAELEDSGVYFCASSPSSYEQYFGPGTRLTVT.

CDR3 nucleotide sequence: TGTGCCACCTCGACAGGGACGTATGGCTACACCTTC. Protein product: CATSTGTYGYTF. The rearrangement uses TRBV7-8 and TRBJ1-2, with TRBD1 matching over 7 bases. CDR1 and CDR2 from the germline V gene are SGHVS and FQNEAQ. V lost 10 bases and J lost 5; bases outside the gene matches: 7. This CDR3 has 12 amino acids.

CDR3 amino acids: CASSVLGNTDTQYF. The CDR3 DNA reads TGTGCCAGCAGCGTCCTAGGAAACACAGATACGCAGTATTTT. The gene calls are TRBV9 and TRBJ2-3; D unresolved. The CDR3 contains 14 residues. Germline V gives CDR1 SGDLS, CDR2 YYNGEE. V was cut by 2 bases and J by 2 bases, with 9 bases left in between.

The gene calls are TRBV10-1 and TRBJ2-1; 9 bases align to TRBD1. Unmatched junction bases numbered 12, after V lost 9 bases and J lost 6 bases. Germline values: CDR1 WNHNN, CDR2 SYGVQD (reference sequence). CDR3 size: 15 residues. The CDR3 reads CASNNRGTGSNEQFF. The CDR3, as DNA: TGCGCCAGTAATAATCGAGGGACAGGGTCCAATGAGCAGTTCTTC.

The rearrangement joins TRBV13 to TRBJ2-1, with TRBD2 matching 8 bases. V lost 3 bases to trimming and J lost 8 bases; unmatched junction nucleotides: 6. Germline CDR1 is PRHDT and CDR2 is FYEKMQ (reference sequence). This CDR3 comprises 14 residues. In DNA form, the CDR3 reads TGTGCCAGCAGCTTTTACGGGGGGGGAGATGAGCAGTTCTTC. Residues: CASSFYGGGDEQFF. The full variable domain, its missing parts supplied by reference TRBV13 and TRBJ2-1, is AAGVIQSPRHLIKEKRETATLKCYPIPRHDTVYWYQQGPGQDPQFLISFYEKMQSDKGSIPDRFSAQQFSDYHSELNMSSLELGDSALYFCASSFYGGGDEQFFGPGTRLTVL.

The rearrangement links TRBV5-4 to TRBJ2-1, with 10 nucleotides matching TRBD2. Germline CDR1 SGHNT, CDR2 YYREEE (reference sequence). This CDR3 contains 17 residues. The J segment lost 6 bases and the V segment lost 5 bases, leaving 14 bases of the junction unmatched. The CDR3 loop reads CASSLPQLAGVSNEQFF. DNA of the CDR3: TGTGCCAGCAGTTTGCCCCAGCTAGCGGGAGTAAGCAATGAGCAGTTCTTC.

V is TRBV11-2 and J is TRBJ1-2, with 9 bases that match TRBD1. This CDR3 has 18 residues. Germline CDR1 reads SGHAT; CDR2 reads FQNNGV. Trimming cost V 5 bases and J 2 bases; bases outside gene matches: 15. The CDR3 sequence is CASSPAGTGRTLNYGYTF. CDR3 nucleotide sequence: TGTGCCAGCAGCCCCGCCGGGACAGGGAGGACCCTAAACTATGGCTACACCTTC. The full variable domain, in which reference TRBV11-2 and TRBJ1-2 provide the parts outside the CDR3, is EAGVAQSPRYKIIEKRQSVAFWCNPISGHATLYWYQQILGQGPKLLIQFQNNGVVDDSQLPKDRFSAERLKGVDSTLKIQPAKLEDSAVYLCASSPAGTGRTLNYGYTFGSGTRLTVV.

This rearrangement joins TRBV19 to TRBJ1-1; 8 bases line up with TRBD1. The CDR3 length is 13 residues. Looked up from germline, CDR1 is LNHDA and CDR2 is SQIVND (reference sequence). The V gene end was trimmed by 7 bases and the J gene end by 4 bases; junction bases not matched to a gene: 5. The CDR3 nucleotides are TGTGCCAGTATTCCAGGGGGCCGCACTGAAGCTTTCTTT. Protein: CASIPGGRTEAFF.

This sequence joins TRBV19 and TRBJ2-5, with 13 positions matching TRBD2. The CDR3 covers 14 residues. Germline CDR1 is LNHDA and CDR2 is SQIVND (reference sequence). The J segment lost 6 bases and the V segment lost 4 bases, leaving 2 bases of the junction unmatched. This CDR3 is CASSRGLAGKTQYF. CDR3 nucleotides: TGTGCCAGTAGTAGGGGACTAGCGGGAAAGACCCAGTACTTC. The full variable domain, its missing parts supplied by reference TRBV19 and TRBJ2-5, is DGGITQSPKYLFRKEGQNVTLSCEQNLNHDAMYWYRQDPGQGLRLIYYSQIVNDFQKGDIAEGYSVSREKKESFPLTVTSAQKNPTAFYLCASSRGLAGKTQYFGPGTRLLVL.

The chain is built from TRBV5-6 and TRBJ2-2; TRBD1 aligns across 8 bases. Germline lookup yields CDR1 SGHDT and CDR2 YYEEEE. This CDR3 comprises 15 residues. V shed 4 bases and J 6 bases; nucleotides not matched to a gene: 8. Here the CDR3 reads CASSDPGQDPGELFF. The CDR3 DNA reads TGTGCCAGCAGCGACCCGGGACAGGACCCCGGGGAGCTGTTTTTT.

CDR3: CASSRGGPGTDTQYF. As DNA, the CDR3 is TGTGCCAGCAGCCGCGGGGGGCCCGGCACAGATACGCAGTATTTT. The chain combines TRBV7-3 with TRBJ2-3, with 8 bases matching TRBD2. V shed 5 bases, J shed 1 base, and the junction held 5 bases outside the gene matches. The CDR3 is 15 amino acids. Germline V gives CDR1 SGHTA, CDR2 FQGTGA.

This chain connects TRBV4-1 to TRBJ1-3; 11 bases fit TRBD1. The germline gives CDR1 MGHRA, CDR2 YSYEKL. V was pared by 3 bases and J by 4 bases, with 2 bases of the junction left unmatched. The CDR3 is 15 amino acids. The CDR3 protein is CASSQGQGVGNTIYF. The CDR3 DNA is TGCGCCAGCAGCCAGGGACAGGGGGTCGGAAACACCATATATTTT.

This chain uses TRBV27 with TRBJ2-1; 8 bases map to TRBD1. Trimming removed 0 bases from V and 7 bases from J; junction bases left unmatched: 2. Germline V gene data show CDR1 as MNHEY and CDR2 as SMNVEV (reference sequence). The CDR3 is made up of 14 amino acids. The CDR3 sequence is CASSLSTGGNEQFF. The DNA of the CDR3 is TGTGCCAGCAGTTTATCCACAGGGGGGAATGAGCAGTTCTTC.

V gene TRBV14 combines with J gene TRBJ2-1, with TRBD2 as a possible D gene (6 bases). The V gene lost 1 base and the J gene lost 4 bases, with 11 bases spanning the gap. The CDR3 sequence is 15 residues long. Per germline, CDR1 SGHDN and CDR2 FVKESK. Here the CDR3 reads CASSQVGGSYNEQFF. The CDR3 nucleotides are TGTGCCAGCAGCCAAGTTGGGGGGTCATACAATGAGCAGTTCTTC.

The genes are TRBV18 and TRBJ2-2, with D possibly being TRBD2 (6 bases). The length of the CDR3 is 16 residues. V dropped 5 bases and J dropped 5 bases, with 18 bases sitting between them. Germline CDR1 is KGHSH and CDR2 is LQKENI. CDR3 amino acids: CASSSLSGAATGELFF. As DNA, the CDR3 is TGTGCCAGCTCATCACTTAGCGGTGCTGCGACCGGGGAGCTGTTTTTT.